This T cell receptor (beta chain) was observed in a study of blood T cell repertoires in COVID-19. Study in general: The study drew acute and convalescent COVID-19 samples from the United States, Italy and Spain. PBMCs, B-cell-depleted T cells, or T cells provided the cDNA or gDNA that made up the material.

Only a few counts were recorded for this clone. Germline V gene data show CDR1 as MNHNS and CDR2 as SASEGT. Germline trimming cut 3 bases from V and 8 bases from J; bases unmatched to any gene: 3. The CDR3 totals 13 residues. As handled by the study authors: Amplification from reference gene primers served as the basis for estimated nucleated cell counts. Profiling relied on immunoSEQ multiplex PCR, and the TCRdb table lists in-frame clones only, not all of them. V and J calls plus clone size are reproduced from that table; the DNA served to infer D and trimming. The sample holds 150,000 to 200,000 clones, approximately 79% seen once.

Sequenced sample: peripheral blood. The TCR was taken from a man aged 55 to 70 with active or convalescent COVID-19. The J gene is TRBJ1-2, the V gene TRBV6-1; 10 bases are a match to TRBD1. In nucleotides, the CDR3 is TGTGCCAGCAGTGAGGGGACAGGGGACGGCTACACCTTC. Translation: CASSEGTGDGYTF.